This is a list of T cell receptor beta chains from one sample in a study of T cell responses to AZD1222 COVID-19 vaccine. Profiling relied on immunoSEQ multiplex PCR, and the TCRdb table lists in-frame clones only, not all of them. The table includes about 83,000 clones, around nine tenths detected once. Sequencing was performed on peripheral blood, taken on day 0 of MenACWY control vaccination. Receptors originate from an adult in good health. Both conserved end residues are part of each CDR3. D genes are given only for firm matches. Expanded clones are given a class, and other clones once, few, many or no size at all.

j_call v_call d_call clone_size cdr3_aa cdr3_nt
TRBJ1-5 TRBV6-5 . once CASNPRGDSNQPQHF TGTGCCAGCAACCCTAGGGGTGATAGCAATCAGCCCCAGCATTTT
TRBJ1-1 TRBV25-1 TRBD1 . CASRDRVNTEAFF TGTGCCAGCAGGGACAGGGTAAACACTGAAGCTTTCTTT
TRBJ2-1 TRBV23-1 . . CASKDGFSSSYNEQFF TGCGCCAGCAAAGATGGGTTCTCGAGCTCCTACAATGAGCAGTTCTTC
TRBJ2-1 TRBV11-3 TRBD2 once CASSPRELAGGEQFF TGTGCCAGCAGCCCACGGGAACTAGCGGGAGGGGAGCAGTTCTTC
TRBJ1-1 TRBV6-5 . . CASNHYTEAFF TGTGCCAGCAACCACTACACTGAAGCTTTCTTT
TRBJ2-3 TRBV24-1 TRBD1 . CATSGTGTGGTDTQYF TGTGCCACCAGTGGGACGGGGACAGGGGGCACAGATACGCAGTATTTT
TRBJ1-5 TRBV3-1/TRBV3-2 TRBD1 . CASSQGQGISNQPQHF TGTGCCAGCAGCCAAGGACAGGGGATATCCAATCAGCCCCAGCATTTT
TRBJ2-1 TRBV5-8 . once CASSPSVYEQFF TGTGCCAGCAGCCCCTCCGTCTATGAGCAGTTCTTC
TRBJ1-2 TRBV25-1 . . CASSEGVRNYGYTF TGTGCCAGCAGTGAAGGTGTCAGAAACTATGGCTACACCTTC
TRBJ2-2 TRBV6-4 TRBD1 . CASTPSGTGTGELFF TGTGCCAGCACTCCCTCCGGGACAGGGACTGGGGAGCTGTTTTTT
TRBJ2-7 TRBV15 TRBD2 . CATSTAASGRAYEQYF TGTGCCACCAGCACGGCGGCTAGCGGGAGGGCCTACGAGCAGTACTTC
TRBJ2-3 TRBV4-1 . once CASSQVLLASRPDTQYF TGCGCCAGCAGCCAGGTCCTTTTAGCTTCAAGGCCAGATACGCAGTATTTT
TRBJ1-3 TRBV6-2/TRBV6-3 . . CASSYSVGNTIYF TGTGCCAGCAGTTACAGCGTTGGAAACACCATATATTTT